This paragraph reports one T cell receptor beta chain. Antigen specificity is unknown. The J segment lost 4 bases and the V segment lost 1 base, leaving 5 bases of the junction unmatched. This CDR3 region has 15 residues. Germline values: CDR1 SGHRS, CDR2 YFSETQ. The PCR was carried out with 60 Vbeta primers and 13 Jbeta primers. This table comes from immunoSEQ multiplex PCR, and its TCRdb copy is limited to in-frame clones, with some not included. The sample data list fewer than 110,000 clones. These data belong to a study of cytomegalovirus exposure and HLA in healthy donors. Study-wide points: The HLA-A and HLA-B alleles of most subjects were reportedly predicted accurately from TCR beta sequences. Solely CMV serostatus was available to characterize immune exposure.

The specimen was PBMCs. The sequence was obtained from a man aged 40-49 years in good health and CMV-seronegative. The V and J genes are TRBV5-1 and TRBJ2-3, with TRBD1 matching 8 bases. CDR3 nucleotides: TGCGCCAGCAGCTTGTTGACAGGGGTATCAGATACGCAGTATTTT. Its translation: CASSLLTGVSDTQYF.